The clone carrying this T cell receptor beta chain turned up a few times. Its antigen remains unidentified. The data derive from a study of T cell repertoires in cytomegalovirus infection. Study-wide background: Public signatures in TCR beta pointed to CMV infection and matching HLA type. Study-wide results and limits: Ex vivo, HLA-C-restricted CMV-specific TCR beta clonotypes prevailed over the rest of the response.

MiXCR was run by TCRdb on the reads, yielding one entry per CDR3 protein. Of around 300,000 distinct CDR3 sequences detected, 8% to 9.5% appear once; the ten largest clones hold about 4.5%. Sequenced material: PBMCs. The TCR sequence derives from a human donor in good health (CMV status not recorded). Some clones in this sample may be carry-over from other donors' samples.

The CDR3 region is CASSSTGGKPEAFF. DNA of the CDR3: TGCGCCAGCAGTTCGACAGGGGGAAAGCCCGAAGCTTTCTTT. This sequence joins TRBV10-2 and TRBJ1-1, with 9 bases that match TRBD1. The ends lost 5 bases at V and 8 bases at J; junction bases unmatched: 9. The length of the CDR3 is 14 residues. CDR1 WSHSY and CDR2 SAAADI come from the germline V gene.